The 17 T cell receptor beta chains below were found in one sample sequenced in a study of cytotoxic CD8 clonotypes in ibrutinib-treated CLL. Sequencing was performed with immunoSEQ multiplex PCR; in TCRdb, only in-frame clones are kept and a portion is missing. The sample consists of tens of thousands of clones, nearly 70% of them appearing once. Sequenced material: PBMCs, taken after 12 months of ibrutinib treatment. These receptors were collected from a human donor with chronic lymphocytic leukemia.

A single count supports this clone. The rearrangement uses TRBV28 and TRBJ1-1; TRBD1 matches 7 bases. With V trimmed by 5 bases and J by 4 bases, 13 bases remained unmatched. The CDR3 loop spans 16 amino acids. CDR1 is MDHEN and CDR2 is SYDVKM in the germline V gene. The CDR3 protein is CASSPRTGVGLTEAFF. DNA of the CDR3: TGTGCCAGCAGTCCACGGACAGGCGTAGGGCTCACTGAAGCTTTCTTT.

This clone was seen more than once but under ten times. The rearrangement uses TRBV5-6 and TRBJ2-3, with D uncertain. Germline values: CDR1 SGHDT, CDR2 YYEEEE. This CDR3 has 12 residues. V lost 0 bases, J lost 4 bases, and 3 bases lay in between. CDR3 in amino acids: CASSLVADTQYF. CDR3 nucleotides: TGTGCCAGCAGCTTGGTGGCAGATACGCAGTATTTT.

The V gene is TRBV29-1, the J gene TRBJ1-2; 7 bases agree with TRBD1. Germline values: CDR1 SQVTM, CDR2 ANQGSEA. With 4 bases clipped from V and 5 bases from J, the junction kept 4 bases outside the gene matches. CDR3 size: 12 residues. The CDR3 protein is CSVGDRVYGYTF. The CDR3 region has the DNA TGCAGCGTTGGGGACAGAGTATATGGCTACACCTTC.

J is TRBJ1-5 and V is TRBV9, with a weak D call TRBD1 (5 bases). The ends were cut back, 2 bases at V and 0 bases at J, with 9 bases in the middle. Germline-derived CDR1 and CDR2 are SGDLS and YYNGEE. The CDR3 contains 15 residues. CDR3: CASSVGDFSNQPQHF. The CDR3, as DNA: TGTGCCAGCAGCGTGGGGGACTTTAGCAATCAGCCCCAGCATTTT.

The gene calls are TRBV25-1 and TRBJ2-3, with TRBD2 as a possible D gene (6 bases). Germline V gene data show CDR1 as MGHDK and CDR2 as SYGVNS. V lost 8 bases, J lost 2 bases, and 23 bases lay in between. The CDR3 has 17 amino acids. CDR3: CASSSSRDFLNTDTQYF. CDR3 DNA: TGTGCCAGCTCCTCCTCCCGGGACTTTCTTAACACAGATACGCAGTATTTT.

Here the CDR3 DNA reads TGTGCCAGCAGCCGCAGCGCTAGCAGTGAGCAGTTCTTC. As protein: CASSRSASSEQFF. This chain connects TRBV2 to TRBJ2-1; D is possibly TRBD2 (5 bases). The CDR3 sequence is 13 residues long. Germline assignment: CDR1 SNHLY and CDR2 FYNNEI. The V end was cut by 6 bases, the J end by 9 bases, with 15 bases between.

This clone came up a few times. CDR3 bases: TGTGCCAGCAGCTTTAGCACTGAAGCTTTCTTT. This sequence encodes CASSFSTEAFF. The genes are TRBV7-8 and TRBJ1-1; D not certain. The CDR3 spans 11 residues. V shed 3 bases and J shed 4 bases, with 3 bases lying between them. Germline lookup yields CDR1 SGHVS and CDR2 FQNEAQ.

J is TRBJ2-4 and V is TRBV7-6, with D possibly being TRBD2 (6 bases). The V end was cut by 1 base, the J end by 4 bases, with 17 bases between. The CDR3 length is 17 residues. Germline CDR1 reads SGHVS; CDR2 reads FNYEAQ. The CDR3 region has the DNA TGTGCCAGCAGCTTAGGGGCCCTTCGCGGGGAGAAAAACATTCAGTACTTC. This sequence encodes CASSLGALRGEKNIQYF. Drawing the rest from reference TRBV7-6 and TRBJ2-4, the complete variable domain is GAGVSQSPRYKVTKRGQDVALRCDPISGHVSLYWYRQALGQGPEFLTYFNYEAQQDKSGLPNDRFSAERPEGSISTLTIQRTEQRDSAMYRCASSLGALRGEKNIQYFGAGTRLSVL.

This chain links TRBV7-2 with TRBJ1-1, with D possibly matching TRBD1 (6 bases). This CDR3 has 15 residues. V lost 3 bases to trimming and J lost 3 bases, with 14 bases between them. Germline V lookup: CDR1 SGHTA, CDR2 FQGNSA. The CDR3 DNA reads as TGTGCCAGCAGCTTGACCCTACAGGGAGACACTGAAGCTTTCTTT. Its translation is CASSLTLQGDTEAFF.

V and J are TRBV7-5 and TRBJ2-7. TRBV7-5 is a documented pseudogene. The CDR3 runs to 16 residues. The CDR3 sequence: CARSQRAPGPTYEQYF. The CDR3 bases are TGTGCCAGAAGCCAAAGAGCTCCGGGACCAACCTACGAGCAGTACTTC.

The chain combines TRBV5-4 with TRBJ2-3; 12 nucleotides line up with TRBD2. Per germline, CDR1 SGHNT and CDR2 YYREEE (reference sequence). V was pared by 6 bases and J by 0 bases, with 8 bases of the junction left unmatched. CDR3 length equals 17 residues. The CDR3 DNA sequence: TGTGCCAGCAAAAGTCTAGCGGGAGGGCCCAGCACAGATACGCAGTATTTT. This sequence encodes CASKSLAGGPSTDTQYF.

The chain recombines TRBV6-5 with TRBJ2-1; weak D call: TRBD1 (5 bases). This CDR3 contains 13 residues. CDR1 and CDR2 (germline): MNHEY, SVGAGI. Trimming shortened V by 2 bases and J by 4 bases, and 6 bases separated the two germline ends. The CDR3, as DNA: TGTGCCAGCAGTTACCACAGGTACAATGAGCAGTTCTTC. It encodes CASSYHRYNEQFF.

V usage is TRBV15 and J usage is TRBJ1-2; TRBD1 might be the D (5 bases). This CDR3 has 13 residues. CDR1 and CDR2 (germline): LNHNV, YYDKDF (reference sequence). V was cut by 1 base and J by 7 bases, with 10 bases left in between. The CDR3 nucleotides are TGTGCCACCAGCAGAGGAGGGGTAGGTGGCTACACCTTC. Protein sequence: CATSRGGVGGYTF.

The chain links TRBV19 to TRBJ2-4; D ambiguous. The V end lost 5 bases, the J end lost 6 bases, and 8 bases lay between the germline ends. In germline, CDR1 is LNHDA, CDR2 SQIVND (reference sequence). This CDR3 has 12 residues. CDR3 DNA sequence: TGTGCCAGTAGTCCAGGTTTAAACATTCAGTACTTC. Translating it yields CASSPGLNIQYF.

CDR3: CASSLQGYGYTF. In nucleotides, the CDR3 is TGTGCCAGCAGTTTACAGGGTTACGGCTACACCTTC. The chain couples TRBV6-1 to TRBJ1-2; TRBD1 is a possible D gene (6 bases). The CDR3 loop spans 12 amino acids. Trimming pared 5 bases from V and 8 bases from J, leaving 12 bases between. Germline assignment: CDR1 MNHNS and CDR2 SASEGT.

This chain links TRBV25-1 with TRBJ2-2; the match to TRBD1 covers 7 bases. With V trimmed by 6 bases and J by 3 bases, 1 base remained unmatched. The CDR3 length is 13 residues. Per the germline V gene, CDR1 is MGHDK and CDR2 is SYGVNS. The CDR3 loop reads CASSDRDTGELFF. In DNA form, the CDR3 reads TGTGCCAGCAGCGACAGGGACACCGGGGAGCTGTTTTTT. Combining the CDR3 with reference TRBV25-1 and TRBJ2-2 gives the whole variable domain EADIYQTPRYLVIGTGKKITLECSQTMGHDKMYWYQQDPGMELHLIHYSYGVNSTEKGDLSSESTVSRIRTEHFPLTLESARPSHTSQYLCASSDRDTGELFFGEGSRLTVL.

The J gene is TRBJ2-3, the V gene TRBV10-1; 8 bases match TRBD1. The CDR3 spans 13 residues. Germline V gene lookup returns CDR1 WNHNN and CDR2 SYGVQD (reference sequence). Unmatched junction bases numbered 5, after V lost 8 bases and J lost 4 bases. The CDR3 sequence: CASAKTGADTQYF. CDR3 in DNA: TGCGCCAGCGCCAAGACAGGGGCAGATACGCAGTATTTT.